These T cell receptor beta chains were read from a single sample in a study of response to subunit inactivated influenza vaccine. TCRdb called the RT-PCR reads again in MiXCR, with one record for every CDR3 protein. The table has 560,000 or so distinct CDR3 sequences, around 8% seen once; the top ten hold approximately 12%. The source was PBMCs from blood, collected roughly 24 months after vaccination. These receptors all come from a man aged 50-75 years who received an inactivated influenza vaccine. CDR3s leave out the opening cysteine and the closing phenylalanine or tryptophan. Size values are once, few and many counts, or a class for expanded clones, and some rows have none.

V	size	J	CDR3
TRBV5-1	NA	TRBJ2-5	ASSDIQGIETQY
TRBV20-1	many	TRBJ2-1	SARALRSGGRNEQF
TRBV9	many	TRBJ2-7	ASSAGTSGYEQY
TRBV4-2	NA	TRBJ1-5	ASSQGDSTEYQPQH
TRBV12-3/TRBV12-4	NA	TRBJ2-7	ASSTGLAGVRYEQY
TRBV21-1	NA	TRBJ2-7	ASSSRGRTGQTYEQY
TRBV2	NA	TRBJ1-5	ASSGTVSNQPQH
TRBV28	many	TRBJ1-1	ASSQTGGASTEAF
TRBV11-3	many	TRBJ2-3	ASSLFRGLAGSTDTQY
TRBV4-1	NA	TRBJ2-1	ASSNPQREWPYNEQF
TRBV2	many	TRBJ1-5	ASSEGRDGPQH
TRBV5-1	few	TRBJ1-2	ASSLVGTDTYGYT